One and the same sample provided the 30 T cell receptor beta chains below, sequenced in a study of spatial heterogeneity in lung cancer. One entry per CDR3 protein results from TCRdb running MiXCR on the 5' RACE reads. The table lists about 47,000 distinct CDR3 sequences, approximately 12% of them singletons, with 42% in the top ten. Time point in this sample: sample taken at primary tumor resection. The sequenced material consisted of unsorted whole RNA from tumor, nontumor lung or frozen PBMC. Sequences were derived from PBMCs, sampled at surgery. The receptors come from a female donor with early-stage non-small cell lung cancer.

This clonotype was observed a handful of times. This chain connects TRBV29-1 to TRBJ2-7, with 8 bases that match TRBD1. V was clipped by 4 bases and J by 0 bases; unmatched bases: 5. This CDR3 has 14 amino acids. Germline V lookup: CDR1 SQVTM, CDR2 ANQGSEA. Written as DNA, the CDR3 is TGCAGCGTTGGGGGACAGGAGACCTCCTACGAGCAGTACTTC. Its translation: CSVGGQETSYEQYF.

In this sample, this clonotype turned up a few times. The rearrangement uses TRBV7-2 and TRBJ2-5; D perhaps matches TRBD1 (6 bases). The CDR3 has 13 amino acids. Trimming cost V 7 bases and J 5 bases, with 14 bases left between them. CDR1 is SGHTA and CDR2 is FQGNSA in the germline V gene. The CDR3 spells CASTGAPGETQYF. The CDR3 DNA follows: TGTGCCAGCACAGGGGCGCCTGGGGAGACCCAGTACTTC.

The V and J genes are TRBV5-1 and TRBJ2-6, with a weak D call TRBD1 (6 bases). Germline V CDR1 and CDR2: SGHRS, YFSETQ. The CDR3 is 17 amino acids. V lost 3 bases, J lost 0 bases, and 13 bases lay in between. The CDR3 nucleotides are TGCGCCAGCAGCTGGGCAGGGGACGACTCTGGGGCCAACGTCCTGACTTTC. It specifies CASSWAGDDSGANVLTF.

The chain has TRBV29-1 and TRBJ1-2, with D unclear. This CDR3 has 12 residues. V was clipped by 3 bases and J by 7 bases, with 12 bases between them. The germline gives CDR1 SQVTM, CDR2 ANQGSEA. The CDR3 nucleotides read TGCAGCGTTGATGACGTTGGGTTTGGCTACACCTTC. Its translation: CSVDDVGFGYTF. The full variable domain, completed using reference TRBV29-1 and TRBJ1-2, is SAVISQKPSRDICQRGTSLTIQCQVDSQVTMMFWYRQQPGQSLTLIATANQGSEATYESGFVIDKFPISRPNLTFSTLTVSNMSPEDSSIYLCSVDDVGFGYTFGSGTRLTVV.

The chain employs TRBV15 and TRBJ2-3, with D unclear. The length of the CDR3 is 12 residues. Trimming left V 6 bases short and J 5 bases short, with 9 bases between. Germline CDR1 is LNHNV and CDR2 is YYDKDF (reference sequence). CDR3 in amino acids: CATRSDEDTQYF. The CDR3 bases are TGTGCCACCAGGAGCGACGAAGATACGCAGTATTTT.

V usage is TRBV5-6 and J usage is TRBJ2-3, with 13 bases lining up with TRBD2. The V segment lost 3 bases and the J segment 2 bases; nucleotides outside the gene matches: 3. The CDR3 runs to 16 residues. Per the germline V gene, CDR1 is SGHDT and CDR2 is YYEEEE. CDR3 DNA sequence: TGTGCCAGCAGCTATGGACTAGCGGGGGACACAGATACGCAGTATTTT. The encoded protein is CASSYGLAGDTDTQYF.

The chain employs TRBV30 and TRBJ1-3; D remains ambiguous. Trimming pared 3 bases from V and 0 bases from J, leaving 12 bases between. The CDR3 has 15 amino acids. Germline V gene lookup returns CDR1 GTSNPN and CDR2 SVGIG (reference sequence). The CDR3 loop is CAWSIGRFSGNTIYF. The CDR3 DNA reads as TGTGCCTGGAGCATAGGCCGGTTCTCTGGAAACACCATATATTTT.

This clonotype was counted ten times or more. The chain is built from TRBV20-1 and TRBJ1-5; the D gene is possibly TRBD1 (5 bases). The CDR3 consists of 14 residues. V was clipped by 5 bases and J by 8 bases, with 19 bases between them. Germline V gene data show CDR1 as DFQATT and CDR2 as SNEGSKA (reference sequence). CDR3 bases: TGCAGTGCTCCGGTTATGGGGGGTAGTGAGCCCCAGCATTTT. Translation gives CSAPVMGGSEPQHF.

This clonotype appeared a few times. CDR3 amino acids: CASSPWTASSGANVLTF. In DNA form, the CDR3 reads TGTGCCAGCAGCCCGTGGACAGCGAGCTCTGGGGCCAACGTCCTGACTTTC. The chain is built from TRBV11-1 and TRBJ2-6; possible D gene TRBD1, 6 bases. Looked up from germline, CDR1 is SGHAT and CDR2 is FQDESV (reference sequence). V was pared by 5 bases and J by 0 bases, with 14 bases between. The CDR3 has 17 residues.

CDR3 nucleotides: TGTGCCAGCAGTTTGGTTACAACTAATGAAAAACTGTTTTTT. Encoded protein: CASSLVTTNEKLFF. This chain joins TRBV28 and TRBJ1-4; no definite D call. Germline CDR1 is MDHEN and CDR2 is SYDVKM. Trimming took 3 bases from V and 0 from J, leaving 5 bases between them. The CDR3 loop spans 14 amino acids. Complete variable domain (other parts from reference TRBV28 and TRBJ1-4): DVKVTQSSRYLVKRTGEKVFLECVQDMDHENMFWYRQDPGLGLRLIYFSYDVKMKEKGDIPEGYSVSREKKERFSLILESASTNQTSMYLCASSLVTTNEKLFFGSGTQLSVL.

CDR3 nucleotide sequence: TGTGCCAGCAGCCAGGCTCCCCACGGTAATTCACCCCTCCACTTT. Its protein product is CASSQAPHGNSPLHF. The chain uses TRBV3-1 and TRBJ1-6; D call uncertain. The V end was cut by 3 bases, the J end by 6 bases, with 12 bases between. The CDR3 is made up of 15 amino acids. Germline assignment: CDR1 LGHDT and CDR2 YNNKEL (reference sequence).

This clonotype has more than one count but fewer than ten. The gene calls are TRBV29-1 and TRBJ1-1; D is unresolved. This CDR3 region has 12 residues. Deletions cut 2 bases from V and 4 bases from J, with 8 bases between. CDR1 and CDR2 (germline): SQVTM, ANQGSEA. The CDR3 DNA reads as TGCAGCGTTGAACGCCCCCCCACTGAAGCTTTCTTT. It yields the protein CSVERPPTEAFF.

Many counts were recorded for this clonotype. The V call is TRBV4-3, the J call TRBJ1-1; D is uncertain. Germline V gene sequence: CDR1 LGHNA, CDR2 YSLEER. There are 12 residues in the CDR3. With 1 base removed from V and 1 base from J, the gap between germline ends came to 1 base. CDR3 DNA: TGCGCCAGCAGCCAAGGGAACACTGAAGCTTTCTTT. Translating gives CASSQGNTEAFF.

Points on this clonotype: It may be a read error: a sequence one base away is much more abundant. This chain joins TRBV2 and TRBJ2-5, with D perhaps being TRBD1 or TRBD2 (5 bases each). The V gene's germline CDR1 is SNHLY and CDR2 FYNNEI. The CDR3 contains 14 residues. The CDR3 loop is CASSVGTDQEIQYF. The CDR3 nucleotides read TGTGCCAGCAGTGTCGGGACGGACCAAGAGATCCAGTACTTC. The whole variable domain, filled in from reference TRBV2 and TRBJ2-5, reads EPEVTQTPSHQVTQMGQEVILRCVPISNHLYFYWYRQILGQKVEFLVSFYNNEISEKSEIFDDQFSVERPDGSNFTLKIRSTKLEDSAMYFCASSVGTDQEIQYFGPGTRLLVL.

The chain combines TRBV27 with TRBJ1-5; TRBD1 might be the D (5 bases). The germline gives CDR1 MNHEY, CDR2 SMNVEV (reference sequence). The CDR3 totals 14 residues. V lost 3 bases and J lost 4, with 10 bases in between. DNA for the CDR3: TGTGCCAGCAGTTTCGGGGGGAGTAATCAGCCCCAGCATTTT. Translated, it gives CASSFGGSNQPQHF.

This clonotype was recorded at least ten times. This rearrangement joins TRBV19 to TRBJ2-6, with 9 bases matching TRBD2. Germline lookup yields CDR1 LNHDA and CDR2 SQIVND (reference sequence). V dropped 11 bases and J dropped 2; count of bases not matched to a gene: 10. The CDR3 spans 16 residues. The CDR3 region has the DNA TGTGCCTCGAAGTCGGCTAGCGGGACTGGGGCCAACGTCCTGACTTTC. Protein sequence: CASKSASGTGANVLTF.

This clonotype came up a few times. The chain joins TRBV7-9 to TRBJ2-5; 8 bases fit TRBD1. V dropped 5 bases and J dropped 4; count of bases not matched to a gene: 3. The germline gives CDR1 SEHNR, CDR2 FQNEAQ (reference sequence). This CDR3 is 13 amino acids long. The CDR3 spells CASSAGGRETQYF. CDR3 DNA sequence: TGTGCCAGCAGCGCAGGGGGCAGAGAGACCCAGTACTTC.

This clonotype was seen a few times. The chain links TRBV18 to TRBJ1-3; maybe TRBD1 (5 bases). The CDR3 contains 14 residues. Trimming stripped 5 bases from V and 0 bases from J, with 8 bases between. CDR1 KGHSH and CDR2 LQKENI come from the germline V gene. As DNA, the CDR3 is TGTGCCAGCTCAACGGACAACTCTGGAAACACCATATATTTT. Its translation: CASSTDNSGNTIYF.

A few counts support this clonotype. The chain uses TRBV12-3 or TRBV12-4 and TRBJ1-3; maybe TRBD1 (6 bases). This CDR3 region has 14 residues. With 8 bases removed from V and 0 bases from J, the gap between germline ends came to 11 bases. CDR3: CASSRGSSGNTIYF. CDR3 nucleotide sequence: TGTGCCAGCTCCAGGGGTTCCTCTGGAAACACCATATATTTT.

This rearrangement joins TRBV7-2 to TRBJ2-3, with 8 bases that match TRBD2. This CDR3 spans 15 amino acids. Germline loops: CDR1 SGHTA, CDR2 FQGNSA. Trimming removed 5 bases from V and 1 base from J; junction bases left unmatched: 5. The CDR3 sequence: CASSDKTSGTDTQYF. The DNA for the CDR3 is TGTGCCAGCAGCGACAAGACTAGCGGCACAGATACGCAGTATTTT.

This clonotype came up many times. The chain combines TRBV10-3 with TRBJ1-6; D remains ambiguous. This CDR3 has 13 amino acids. Deletions cut 4 bases from V and 9 bases from J, with 10 bases between. Germline CDR1 ENHRY, CDR2 SYGVKD. The CDR3 DNA follows: TGTGCCATCAGTGTCCGGGTTGTTTCACCCCTCCACTTT. It translates to CAISVRVVSPLHF.

There are many counts of this clonotype. This rearrangement joins TRBV28 to TRBJ1-5; TRBD1 is a possible D gene (6 bases). Germline V gives CDR1 MDHEN, CDR2 SYDVKM. The CDR3 covers 15 residues. The germline V and J ends were trimmed by 6 bases and 7 bases, with 19 bases remaining between them. The CDR3 here is CASSPRVGAQQPQHF. In DNA form, the CDR3 reads TGTGCCAGCAGCCCAAGGGTGGGGGCTCAGCAGCCCCAGCATTTT.

J is TRBJ1-3 and V is TRBV7-9; D unresolved. The CDR3 runs to 15 residues. Trimming left V 3 bases short and J 0 bases short, with 9 bases between. Per the germline V gene, CDR1 is SEHNR and CDR2 is FQNEAQ (reference sequence). DNA for the CDR3: TGTGCCAGCAGCTTCCGGGGAATCTCTGGAAACACCATATATTTT. Protein: CASSFRGISGNTIYF.

This chain connects TRBV18 to TRBJ2-5; 9 bases agree with TRBD1. From germline, CDR1 is KGHSH and CDR2 LQKENI. CDR3 size: 15 residues. The V and J ends lost 6 bases and 5 bases, in that order; junction bases with no gene match: 10. This CDR3 is CASSYYGTGKETQYF. The CDR3 DNA follows: TGTGCCAGCTCGTACTATGGGACAGGGAAGGAGACCCAGTACTTC. Drawing the rest from reference TRBV18 and TRBJ2-5, the complete variable domain is NAGVMQNPRHLVRRRGQEARLRCSPMKGHSHVYWYRQLPEEGLKFMVYLQKENIIDESGMPKERFSAEFPKEGPSILRIQQVVRGDSAAYFCASSYYGTGKETQYFGPGTRLLVL.

The sample holds many counts of this clonotype. The genes are TRBV4-1 and TRBJ1-1, with D hard to call. The V gene's germline CDR1 is MGHRA and CDR2 YSYEKL. Trimming cost V 9 bases and J 7 bases, with 18 bases left between them. The CDR3 has 13 amino acids. In DNA, the CDR3 is TGCGCCAGTGGAGGAGCCCGACTTGGTGAAGCTTTCTTT. Translated: CASGGARLGEAFF.

There are a few counts of this clonotype. The rearrangement joins TRBV10-3 to TRBJ2-7; 9 bases match TRBD1. The junction had 5 bases not matched to a gene; V was cut back by 4 bases and J by 7 bases. CDR1 and CDR2 from the germline V gene are ENHRY and SYGVKD. The CDR3 spans 13 residues. The CDR3 protein is CAISGGQGQEQYF. CDR3 nucleotides: TGTGCCATCAGTGGGGGACAGGGCCAGGAGCAGTACTTC.

V gene TRBV28 combines with J gene TRBJ2-5, with no clear D. The CDR3 consists of 13 residues. V lost 5 bases to trimming and J lost 5 bases, with 12 bases between them. The germline gives CDR1 MDHEN, CDR2 SYDVKM. The CDR3 reads CASSPLRAETQYF. For the CDR3, the DNA is TGTGCCAGCAGTCCTCTTAGGGCTGAGACCCAGTACTTC.

The chain is built from TRBV13 and TRBJ2-3, with D maybe TRBD1 (6 bases). V dropped 5 bases and J dropped 0 bases, with 18 bases sitting between them. The germline CDR1 and CDR2 sequences are PRHDT and FYEKMQ (reference sequence). The CDR3 spans 17 residues. The chain's CDR3 is CASSTGHRGASTDTQYF. CDR3 in DNA: TGTGCCAGCAGCACGGGACACCGAGGTGCTAGCACAGATACGCAGTATTTT.

The chain uses TRBV10-3 and TRBJ2-3, with a tentative D call TRBD1 (5 bases). V dropped 11 bases and J dropped 2 bases, with 8 bases sitting between them. CDR1 is ENHRY, CDR2 SYGVKD, per germline. CDR3 length: 11 residues. The CDR3: CAVQDTDTQYF. The CDR3 DNA reads as TGTGCCGTACAGGACACAGATACGCAGTATTTT.

The chain combines TRBV5-1 with TRBJ1-1, with D unresolved. The V and J ends lost 0 bases and 1 base respectively, with 10 bases between them. The germline V gene has CDR1 SGHRS and CDR2 YFSETQ. The CDR3 sequence is 15 residues long. The CDR3 DNA reads TGCGCCAGCAGCTTGGAGGCAGAGGGGAACACTGAAGCTTTCTTT. This gives the protein CASSLEAEGNTEAFF.